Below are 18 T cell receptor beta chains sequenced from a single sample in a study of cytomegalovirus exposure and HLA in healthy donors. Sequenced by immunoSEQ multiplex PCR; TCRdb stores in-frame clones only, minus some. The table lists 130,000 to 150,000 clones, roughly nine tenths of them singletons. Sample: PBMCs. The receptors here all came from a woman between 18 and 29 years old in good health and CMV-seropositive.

CDR3 loop: CAEGPSGGVTGELFF. CDR3 DNA: TGTGCCGAGGGACCTAGCGGGGGGGTTACCGGGGAGCTGTTTTTT. The chain couples TRBV6-6 to TRBJ2-2; 12 bases line up with TRBD2. The CDR3 spans 15 residues. Germline CDR1 MNHNY, CDR2 SVGAGI (reference sequence). Trimming at V came to 11 bases and at J to 5 bases, leaving 9 bases not matched to a gene.

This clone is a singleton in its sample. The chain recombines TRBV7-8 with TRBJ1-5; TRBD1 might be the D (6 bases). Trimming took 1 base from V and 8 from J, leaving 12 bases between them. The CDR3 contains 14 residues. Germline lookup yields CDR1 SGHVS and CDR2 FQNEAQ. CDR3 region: CASSLVTSGEPQHF. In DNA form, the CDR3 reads TGTGCCAGCAGCTTAGTCACCTCAGGGGAGCCCCAGCATTTT.

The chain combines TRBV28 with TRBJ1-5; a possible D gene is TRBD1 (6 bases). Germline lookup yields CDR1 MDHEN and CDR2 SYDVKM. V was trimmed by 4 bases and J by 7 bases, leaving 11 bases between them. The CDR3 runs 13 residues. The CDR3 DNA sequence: TGTGCCAGCAGTTACAGGGAGGGGCAGCCCCAGCATTTT. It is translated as CASSYREGQPQHF.

The CDR3 spells CASSSKTGGSAPLHF. The CDR3 DNA is TGTGCCAGCAGCTCAAAGACAGGGGGCAGTGCACCCCTCCACTTT. V and J are TRBV5-6 and TRBJ1-6, with 10 bases aligning to TRBD1. The CDR3 length is 15 residues. In germline, CDR1 is SGHDT, CDR2 YYEEEE. V lost 3 bases and J lost 11; bases outside the gene matches: 8.

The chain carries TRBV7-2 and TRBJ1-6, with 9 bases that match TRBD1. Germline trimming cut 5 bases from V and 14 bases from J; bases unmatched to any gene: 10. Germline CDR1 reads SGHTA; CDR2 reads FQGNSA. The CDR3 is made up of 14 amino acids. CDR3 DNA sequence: TGTGCCAGCAGCCTGGACAGGGGATTACCCACCCTCCACTTT. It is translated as CASSLDRGLPTLHF.

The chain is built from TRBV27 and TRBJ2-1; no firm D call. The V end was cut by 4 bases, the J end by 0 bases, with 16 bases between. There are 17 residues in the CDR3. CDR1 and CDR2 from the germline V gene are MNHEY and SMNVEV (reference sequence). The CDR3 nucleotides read TGTGCCAGCAGTTCCCCCTTCGCGCGGAGCTCCTACAATGAGCAGTTCTTC. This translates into CASSSPFARSSYNEQFF.

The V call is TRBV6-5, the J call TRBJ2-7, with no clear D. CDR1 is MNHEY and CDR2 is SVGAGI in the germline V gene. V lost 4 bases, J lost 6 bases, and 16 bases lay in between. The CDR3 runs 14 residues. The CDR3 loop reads CASSSPVLSGEQYF. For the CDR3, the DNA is TGTGCCAGCAGTTCCCCGGTCCTATCGGGCGAGCAGTACTTC.

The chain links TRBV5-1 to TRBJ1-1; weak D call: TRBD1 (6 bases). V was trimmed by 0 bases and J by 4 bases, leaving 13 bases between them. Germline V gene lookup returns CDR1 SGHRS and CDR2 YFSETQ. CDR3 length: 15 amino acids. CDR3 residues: CASSLVAGDITEAFF. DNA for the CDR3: TGCGCCAGCAGCTTGGTGGCAGGGGATATCACTGAAGCTTTCTTT.

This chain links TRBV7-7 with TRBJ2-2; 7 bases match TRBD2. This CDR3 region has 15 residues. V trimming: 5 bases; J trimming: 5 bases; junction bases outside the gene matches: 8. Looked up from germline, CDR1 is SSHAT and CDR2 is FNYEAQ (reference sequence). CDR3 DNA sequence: TGTGCCAGCAGCCCCGGGGAGGGACGGACCGGGGAGCTGTTTTTT. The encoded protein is CASSPGEGRTGELFF.

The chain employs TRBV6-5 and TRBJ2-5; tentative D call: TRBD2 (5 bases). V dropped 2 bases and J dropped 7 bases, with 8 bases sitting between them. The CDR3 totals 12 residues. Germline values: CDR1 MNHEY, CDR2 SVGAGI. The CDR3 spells CASSYTSGTQYF. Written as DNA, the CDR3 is TGTGCCAGCAGTTACACAAGCGGGACCCAGTACTTC.

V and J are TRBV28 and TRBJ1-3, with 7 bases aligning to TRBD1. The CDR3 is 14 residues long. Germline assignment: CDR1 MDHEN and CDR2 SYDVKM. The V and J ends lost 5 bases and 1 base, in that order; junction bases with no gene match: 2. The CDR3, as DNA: TGTGCCAGCAGTCCGACAGGGTCTGGAAACACCATATATTTT. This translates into CASSPTGSGNTIYF.

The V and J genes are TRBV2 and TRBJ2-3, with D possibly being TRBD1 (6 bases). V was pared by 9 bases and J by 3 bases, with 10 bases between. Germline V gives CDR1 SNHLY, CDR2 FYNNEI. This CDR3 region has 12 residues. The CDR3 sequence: CASGQLTDTQYF. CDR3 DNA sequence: TGTGCCAGTGGACAGTTGACAGATACGCAGTATTTT.

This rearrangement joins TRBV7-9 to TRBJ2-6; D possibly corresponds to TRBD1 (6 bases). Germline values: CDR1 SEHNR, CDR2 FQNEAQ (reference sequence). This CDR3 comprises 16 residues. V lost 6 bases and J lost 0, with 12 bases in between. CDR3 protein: CASSGGGFSGANVLTF. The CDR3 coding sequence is TGTGCCAGCAGTGGGGGCGGCTTCTCTGGGGCCAACGTCCTGACTTTC. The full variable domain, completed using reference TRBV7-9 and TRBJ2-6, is DTGVSQNPRHKITKRGQNVTFRCDPISEHNRLYWYRQTLGQGPEFLTYFQNEAQLEKSRLLSDRFSAERPKGSFSTLEIQRTEQGDSAMYLCASSGGGFSGANVLTFGAGSRLTVL.

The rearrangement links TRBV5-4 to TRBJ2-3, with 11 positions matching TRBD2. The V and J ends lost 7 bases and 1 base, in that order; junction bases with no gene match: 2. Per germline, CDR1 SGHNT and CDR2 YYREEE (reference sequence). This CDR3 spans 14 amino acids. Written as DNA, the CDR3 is TGTGCCAGCGGTAGCGGGGGGGGCACAGATACGCAGTATTTT. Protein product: CASGSGGGTDTQYF.

In nucleotides, the CDR3 is TGTGCCACCGCTCGGGACAGGGGACGGGATGGCTACACCTTC. This codes for CATARDRGRDGYTF. The chain is built from TRBV19 and TRBJ1-2; 10 positions match TRBD1. The CDR3 extends over 14 amino acids. The V gene's germline CDR1 is LNHDA and CDR2 SQIVND (reference sequence). V was clipped by 10 bases and J by 6 bases; unmatched bases: 11. The complete variable domain, with remaining parts taken from reference TRBV19 and TRBJ1-2, reads DGGITQSPKYLFRKEGQNVTLSCEQNLNHDAMYWYRQDPGQGLRLIYYSQIVNDFQKGDIAEGYSVSREKKESFPLTVTSAQKNPTAFYLCATARDRGRDGYTFGSGTRLTVV.

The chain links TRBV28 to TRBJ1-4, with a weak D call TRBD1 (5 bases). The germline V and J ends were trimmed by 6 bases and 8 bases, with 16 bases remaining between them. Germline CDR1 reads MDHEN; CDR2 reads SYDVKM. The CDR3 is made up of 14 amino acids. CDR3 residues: CASRSGTEGEKLFF. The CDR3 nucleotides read TGTGCCAGCAGGTCGGGGACTGAGGGGGAAAAACTGTTTTTT. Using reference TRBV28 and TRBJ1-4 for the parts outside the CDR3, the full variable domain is DVKVTQSSRYLVKRTGEKVFLECVQDMDHENMFWYRQDPGLGLRLIYFSYDVKMKEKGDIPEGYSVSREKKERFSLILESASTNQTSMYLCASRSGTEGEKLFFGSGTQLSVL.

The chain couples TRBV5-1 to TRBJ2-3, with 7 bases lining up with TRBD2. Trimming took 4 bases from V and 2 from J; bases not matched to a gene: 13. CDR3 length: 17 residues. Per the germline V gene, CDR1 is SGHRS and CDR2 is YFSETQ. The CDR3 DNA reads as TGCGCCAGCAGCGCCTACGAGGGCGGGGGTTTCACAGATACGCAGTATTTT. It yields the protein CASSAYEGGGFTDTQYF.

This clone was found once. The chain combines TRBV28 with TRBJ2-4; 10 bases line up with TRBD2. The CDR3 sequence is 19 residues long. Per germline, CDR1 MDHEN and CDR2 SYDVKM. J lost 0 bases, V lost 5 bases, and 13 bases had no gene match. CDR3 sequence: CASSLTSAGGPSAKNIQYF. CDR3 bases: TGTGCCAGCAGTCTGACCTCAGCGGGGGGGCCCTCAGCCAAAAACATTCAGTACTTC.